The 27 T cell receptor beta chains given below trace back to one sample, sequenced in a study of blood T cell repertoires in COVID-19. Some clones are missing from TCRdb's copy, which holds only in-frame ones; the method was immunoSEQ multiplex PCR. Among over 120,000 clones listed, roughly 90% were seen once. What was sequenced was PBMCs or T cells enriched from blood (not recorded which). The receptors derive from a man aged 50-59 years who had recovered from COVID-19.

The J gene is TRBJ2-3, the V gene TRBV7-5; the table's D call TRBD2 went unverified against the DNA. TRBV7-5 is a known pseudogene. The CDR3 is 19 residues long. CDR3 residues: CVRSLAPLKLAGRTDTQYF. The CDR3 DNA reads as TGTGTCAGAAGCTTAGCCCCTTTGAAACTAGCGGGTCGCACAGATACGCAGTATTTT.

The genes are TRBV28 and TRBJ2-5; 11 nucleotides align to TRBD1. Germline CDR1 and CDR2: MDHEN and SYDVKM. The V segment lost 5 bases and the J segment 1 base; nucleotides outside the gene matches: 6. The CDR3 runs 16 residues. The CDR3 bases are TGTGCCAGCAGTCTTCCGGGACAGGGGGTCCAAGAGACCCAGTACTTC. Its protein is CASSLPGQGVQETQYF.

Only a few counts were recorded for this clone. The CDR3 DNA reads TGTGCCAGCAGCGTCGATGGGTCCGCGGGGGAGACCCAGTACTTC. This gives the protein CASSVDGSAGETQYF. This chain links TRBV7-2 with TRBJ2-5, with D maybe TRBD2 (6 bases). V lost 5 bases and J 5 bases, leaving 18 bases between the germline ends. Germline CDR1 reads SGHTA; CDR2 reads FQGNSA. This CDR3 spans 15 amino acids.

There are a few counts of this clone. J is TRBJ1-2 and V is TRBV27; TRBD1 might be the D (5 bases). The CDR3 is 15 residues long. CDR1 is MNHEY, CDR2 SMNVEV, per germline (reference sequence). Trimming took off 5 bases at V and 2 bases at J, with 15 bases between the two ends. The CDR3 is CASSIQVGGNYGYTF. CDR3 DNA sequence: TGTGCCAGCAGTATACAGGTGGGAGGGAACTATGGCTACACCTTC.

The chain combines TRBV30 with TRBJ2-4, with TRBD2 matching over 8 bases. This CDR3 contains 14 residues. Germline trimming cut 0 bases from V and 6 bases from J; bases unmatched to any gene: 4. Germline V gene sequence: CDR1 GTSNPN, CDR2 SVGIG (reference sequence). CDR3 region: CAWSVTGGRNIQYF. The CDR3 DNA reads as TGTGCCTGGAGTGTAACGGGAGGGAGAAACATTCAGTACTTC.

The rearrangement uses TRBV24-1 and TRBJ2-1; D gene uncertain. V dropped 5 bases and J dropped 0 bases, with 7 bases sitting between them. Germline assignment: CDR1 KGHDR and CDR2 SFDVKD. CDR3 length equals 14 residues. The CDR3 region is CATSGESSYNEQFF. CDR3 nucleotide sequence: TGTGCCACCAGTGGCGAGAGCTCCTACAATGAGCAGTTCTTC.

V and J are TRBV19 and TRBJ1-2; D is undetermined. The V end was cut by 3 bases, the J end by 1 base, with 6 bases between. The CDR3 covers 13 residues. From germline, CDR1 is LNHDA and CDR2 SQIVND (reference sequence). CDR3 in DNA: TGTGCCAGTAGTATTTCCATTAACTATGGCTACACCTTC. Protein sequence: CASSISINYGYTF.

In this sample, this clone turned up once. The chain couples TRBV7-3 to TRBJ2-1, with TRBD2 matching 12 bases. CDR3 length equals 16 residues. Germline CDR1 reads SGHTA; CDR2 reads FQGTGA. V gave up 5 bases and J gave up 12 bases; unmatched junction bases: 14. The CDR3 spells CASSPSTSGGLRGQFF. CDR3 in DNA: TGTGCCAGCAGCCCGTCTACTAGCGGGGGGCTTAGGGGGCAGTTCTTC. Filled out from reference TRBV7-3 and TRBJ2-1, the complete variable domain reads GAGVSQTPSNKVTEKGKYVELRCDPISGHTALYWYRQSLGQGPEFLIYFQGTGAADDSGLPNDRFFAVRPEGSVSTLKIQRTERGDSAVYLCASSPSTSGGLRGQFFGPGTRLTVL.

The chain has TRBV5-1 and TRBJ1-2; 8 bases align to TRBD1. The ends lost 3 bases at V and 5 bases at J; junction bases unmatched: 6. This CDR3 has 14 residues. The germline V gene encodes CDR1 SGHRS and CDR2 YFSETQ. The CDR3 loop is CASSSRGRGYGYTF. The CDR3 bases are TGCGCCAGCAGCTCCAGGGGGCGCGGGTATGGCTACACCTTC.

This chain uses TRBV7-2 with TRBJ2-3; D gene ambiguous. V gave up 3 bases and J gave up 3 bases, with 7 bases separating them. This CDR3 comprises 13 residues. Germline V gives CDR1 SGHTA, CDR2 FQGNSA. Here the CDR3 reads CASSFERTDTQYF. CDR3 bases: TGTGCCAGCAGCTTTGAGAGGACAGATACGCAGTATTTT.

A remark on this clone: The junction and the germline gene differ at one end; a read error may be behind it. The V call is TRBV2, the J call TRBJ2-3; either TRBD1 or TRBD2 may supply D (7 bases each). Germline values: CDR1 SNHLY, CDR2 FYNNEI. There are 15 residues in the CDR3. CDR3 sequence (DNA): TGTGCCAGCAGAGAAGACAGGGAGGGGGCAGATACGCAGTATTTT. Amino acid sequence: CASREDREGADTQYF.

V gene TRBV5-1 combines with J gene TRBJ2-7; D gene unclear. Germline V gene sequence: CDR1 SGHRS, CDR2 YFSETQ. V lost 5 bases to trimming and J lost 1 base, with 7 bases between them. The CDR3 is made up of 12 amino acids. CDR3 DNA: TGCGCCAGCAGATCAGATTCCTACGAGCAGTACGTC. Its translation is CASRSDSYEQYV.

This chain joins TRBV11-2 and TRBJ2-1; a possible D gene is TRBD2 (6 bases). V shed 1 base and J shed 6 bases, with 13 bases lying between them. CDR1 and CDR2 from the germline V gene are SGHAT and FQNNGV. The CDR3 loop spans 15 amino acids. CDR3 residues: CASSLGFGSVNEQFF. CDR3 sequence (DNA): TGTGCCAGCAGCTTAGGTTTCGGGAGTGTCAATGAGCAGTTCTTC.

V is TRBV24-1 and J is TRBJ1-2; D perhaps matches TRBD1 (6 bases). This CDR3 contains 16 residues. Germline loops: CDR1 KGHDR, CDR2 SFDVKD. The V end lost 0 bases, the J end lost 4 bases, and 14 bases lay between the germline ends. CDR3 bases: TGTGCCACCAGTGATTTGCGGAAAGGGGGAGTCTATGGCTACACCTTC. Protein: CATSDLRKGGVYGYTF.

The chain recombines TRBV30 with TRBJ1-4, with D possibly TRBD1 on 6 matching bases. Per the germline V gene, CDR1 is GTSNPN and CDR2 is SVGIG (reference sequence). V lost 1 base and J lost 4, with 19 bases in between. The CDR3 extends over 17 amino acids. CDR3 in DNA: TGTGCCTGGAGTGCAATTCGCACCCGAGGGGGTAATGAAAAACTGTTTTTT. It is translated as CAWSAIRTRGGNEKLFF.

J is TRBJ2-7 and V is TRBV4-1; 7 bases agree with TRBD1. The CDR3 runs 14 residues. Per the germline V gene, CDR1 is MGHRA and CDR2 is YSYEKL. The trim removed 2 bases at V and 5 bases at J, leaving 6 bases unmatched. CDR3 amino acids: CASSQPTGDHEQYF. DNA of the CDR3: TGCGCCAGCAGCCAACCCACAGGGGACCACGAGCAGTACTTC.

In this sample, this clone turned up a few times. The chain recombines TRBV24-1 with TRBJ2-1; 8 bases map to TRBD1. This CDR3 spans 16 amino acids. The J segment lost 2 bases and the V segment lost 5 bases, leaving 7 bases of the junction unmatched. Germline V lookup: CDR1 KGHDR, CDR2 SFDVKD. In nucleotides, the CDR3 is TGTGCCACCAGTGGCCTCAGGGGACAGGCCTACAATGAGCAGTTCTTC. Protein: CATSGLRGQAYNEQFF.

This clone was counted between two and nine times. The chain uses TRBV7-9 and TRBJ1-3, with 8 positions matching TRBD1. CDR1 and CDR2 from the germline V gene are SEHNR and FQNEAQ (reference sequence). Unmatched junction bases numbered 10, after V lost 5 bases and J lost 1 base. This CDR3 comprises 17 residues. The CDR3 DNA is TGTGCCAGCAGCCCCCCGACAGGGGATCGGTCTGGAAACACCATATATTTT. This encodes CASSPPTGDRSGNTIYF.

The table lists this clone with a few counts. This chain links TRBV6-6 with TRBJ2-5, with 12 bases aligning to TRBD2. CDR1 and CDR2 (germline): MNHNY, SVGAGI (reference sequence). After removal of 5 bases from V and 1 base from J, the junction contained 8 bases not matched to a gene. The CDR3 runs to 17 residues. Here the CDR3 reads CASSPPGLAGLQETQYF. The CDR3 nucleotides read TGTGCCAGCAGTCCACCGGGACTAGCGGGTCTCCAAGAGACCCAGTACTTC.

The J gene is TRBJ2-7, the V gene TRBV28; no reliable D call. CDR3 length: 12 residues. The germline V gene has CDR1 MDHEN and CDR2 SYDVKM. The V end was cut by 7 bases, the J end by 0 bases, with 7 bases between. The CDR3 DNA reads TGTGCCAGCACCCCCCGCTCCTACGAGCAGTACTTC. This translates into CASTPRSYEQYF.

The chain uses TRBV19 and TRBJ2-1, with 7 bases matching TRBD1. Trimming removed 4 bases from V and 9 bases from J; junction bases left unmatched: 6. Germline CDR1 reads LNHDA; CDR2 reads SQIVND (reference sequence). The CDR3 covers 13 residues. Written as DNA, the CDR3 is TGTGCCAGTAGTACTACGACAGGGCTTGAGCAGTTCTTC. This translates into CASSTTTGLEQFF.

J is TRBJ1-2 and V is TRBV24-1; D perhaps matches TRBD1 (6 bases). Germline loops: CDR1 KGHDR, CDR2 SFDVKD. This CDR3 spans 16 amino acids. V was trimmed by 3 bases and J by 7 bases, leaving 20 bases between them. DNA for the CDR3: TGTGCCACCAGTGATCCCCGAGGCAGGGGTAATTCTGGCTACACCTTC. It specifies CATSDPRGRGNSGYTF.

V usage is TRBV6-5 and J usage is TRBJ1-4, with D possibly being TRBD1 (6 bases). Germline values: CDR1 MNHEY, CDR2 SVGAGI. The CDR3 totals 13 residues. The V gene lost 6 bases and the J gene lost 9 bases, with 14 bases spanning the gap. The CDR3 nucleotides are TGTGCCAGCAGCTCAGGGGCGGGTCAAAAACTGTTTTTT. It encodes CASSSGAGQKLFF.

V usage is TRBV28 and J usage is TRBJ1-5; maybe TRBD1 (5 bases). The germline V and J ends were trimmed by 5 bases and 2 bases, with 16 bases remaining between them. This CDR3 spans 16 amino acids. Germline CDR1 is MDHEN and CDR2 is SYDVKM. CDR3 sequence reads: CASSTWGNSGNQPQHF. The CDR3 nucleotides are TGTGCCAGCAGTACCTGGGGCAACTCGGGCAATCAGCCCCAGCATTTT.

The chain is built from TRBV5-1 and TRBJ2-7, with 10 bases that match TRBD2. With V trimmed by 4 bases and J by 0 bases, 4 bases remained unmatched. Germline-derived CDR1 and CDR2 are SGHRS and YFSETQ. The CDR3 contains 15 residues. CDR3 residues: CASSLGLADSYEQYF. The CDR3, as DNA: TGCGCCAGCAGCCTCGGACTAGCGGACTCCTACGAGCAGTACTTC.

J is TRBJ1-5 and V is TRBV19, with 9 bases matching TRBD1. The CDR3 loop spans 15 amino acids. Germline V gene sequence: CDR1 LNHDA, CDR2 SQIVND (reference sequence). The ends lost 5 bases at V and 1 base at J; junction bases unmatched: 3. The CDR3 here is CASSPGQGSNQPQHF. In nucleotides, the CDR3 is TGTGCCAGTAGTCCCGGACAGGGGAGCAATCAGCCCCAGCATTTT.

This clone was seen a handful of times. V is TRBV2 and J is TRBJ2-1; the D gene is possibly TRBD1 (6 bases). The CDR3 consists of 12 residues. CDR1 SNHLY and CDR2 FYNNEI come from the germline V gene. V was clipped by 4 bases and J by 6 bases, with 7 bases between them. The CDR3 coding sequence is TGTGCCAGCAGTGGCAGGGGCAATGAGCAGTTCTTC. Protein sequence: CASSGRGNEQFF.